Listed below are T cell receptor beta chains from one sample, sequenced in a study of ipilimumab plus nivolumab after autologous stem cell transplantation. This table comes from immunoSEQ multiplex PCR, and its TCRdb copy is limited to in-frame clones, with some not included. The table records 1,700 or so clones, about 76% of them present only once. Sequencing used PBMCs, obtained in a trial of ipilimumab plus nivolumab as post-transplant consolidation. These receptors all come from a female donor with multiple myeloma. The CDR3 runs from the conserved cysteine through the conserved F or W. The D gene is left open where the match is weak. The size of a clone is reported for some rows only, either as once, few or many, or as a class for expanded clones.

CDR3nt: TGTGCCATCAGTGACCGGAAGGTGGGGCGAACTGAAGCTTTCTTT; CDR3aa: CAISDRKVGRTEAFF; len: 15; abundance: NA; v_gene: TRBV10-3; d_gene: NA; j_gene: TRBJ1-1
CDR3nt: TGTGCCAGCAGCCCAAACGGAGGGGCGAACACCGGGGAGCTGTTTTTT; CDR3aa: CASSPNGGANTGELFF; len: 16; abundance: once; v_gene: TRBV7-2; d_gene: NA; j_gene: TRBJ2-2
CDR3nt: TGTGCCAGCAGCTTTACACAGTCGGCTGAAGCTTTCTTT; CDR3aa: CASSFTQSAEAFF; len: 13; abundance: NA; v_gene: TRBV7-2; d_gene: NA; j_gene: TRBJ1-1
CDR3nt: TGCGCCAGCAGTGAGGGGGACCCCACCGGTTGGTCCTACAATGAGCAGTTCTTC; CDR3aa: CASSEGDPTGWSYNEQFF; len: 18; abundance: NA; v_gene: TRBV10-2; d_gene: NA; j_gene: TRBJ2-1
CDR3nt: TGTGCCAGCAGTGGACAGGCGGTCAACACTGAAGCTTTCTTT; CDR3aa: CASSGQAVNTEAFF; len: 14; abundance: NA; v_gene: TRBV2; d_gene: NA; j_gene: TRBJ1-1
CDR3nt: TGTGCCAGTAGTATTGGCAGGGATCCTACTGAAGCTTTCTTT; CDR3aa: CASSIGRDPTEAFF; len: 14; abundance: few; v_gene: TRBV19; d_gene: NA; j_gene: TRBJ1-1
CDR3nt: TGTGCCAGCAGTGACCGGACTAGCGGCACAGATACGCAGTATTTT; CDR3aa: CASSDRTSGTDTQYF; len: 15; abundance: NA; v_gene: TRBV28; d_gene: TRBD2; j_gene: TRBJ2-3
CDR3nt: TGTGCCAGCAGCTTAGGAGGTGGCAGTTTAGCCAAAAACATTCAGTACTTC; CDR3aa: CASSLGGGSLAKNIQYF; len: 17; abundance: NA; v_gene: TRBV11-2; d_gene: NA; j_gene: TRBJ2-4
CDR3nt: TGTGCCAGCAGCGGAACAGGGTTGAGCACAGATACGCAGTATTTT; CDR3aa: CASSGTGLSTDTQYF; len: 15; abundance: NA; v_gene: TRBV5-8; d_gene: NA; j_gene: TRBJ2-3
CDR3nt: TGTGCCAGCAGTGCAAGAGATAGTCTGGCGGGAGGGAACTACGAGCAGTACTTC; CDR3aa: CASSARDSLAGGNYEQYF; len: 18; abundance: NA; v_gene: TRBV6-1; d_gene: TRBD2; j_gene: TRBJ2-7